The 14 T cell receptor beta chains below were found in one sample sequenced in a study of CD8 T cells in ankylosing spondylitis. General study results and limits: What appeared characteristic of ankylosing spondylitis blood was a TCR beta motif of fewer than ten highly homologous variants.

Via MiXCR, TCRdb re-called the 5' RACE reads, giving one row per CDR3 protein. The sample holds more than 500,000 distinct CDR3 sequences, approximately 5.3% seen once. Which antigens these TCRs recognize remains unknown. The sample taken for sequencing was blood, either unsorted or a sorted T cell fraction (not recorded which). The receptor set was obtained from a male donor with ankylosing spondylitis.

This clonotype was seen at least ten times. The CDR3 nucleotides read TGCGCCAGCAGTGAGGGTCGTGGAAATCACGAGCAGTACTTC. Its translation: CASSEGRGNHEQYF. The chain joins TRBV10-1 to TRBJ2-7; D gene ambiguous. V was trimmed by 2 bases and J by 5 bases, leaving 13 bases between them. Germline CDR1 reads WNHNN; CDR2 reads SYGVQD (reference sequence). The CDR3 consists of 14 residues.

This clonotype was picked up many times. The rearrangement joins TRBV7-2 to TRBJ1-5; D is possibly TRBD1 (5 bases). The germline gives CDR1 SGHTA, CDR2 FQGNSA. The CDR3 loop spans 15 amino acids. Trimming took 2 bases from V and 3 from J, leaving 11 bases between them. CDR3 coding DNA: TGTGCCAGCAGCTTACAGGGCCAGAACAATCAGCCCCAGCATTTT. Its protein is CASSLQGQNNQPQHF.

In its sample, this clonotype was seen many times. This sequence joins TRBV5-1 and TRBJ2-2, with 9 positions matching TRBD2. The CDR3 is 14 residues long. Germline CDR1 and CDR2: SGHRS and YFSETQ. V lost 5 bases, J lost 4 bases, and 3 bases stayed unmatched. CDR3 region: CASRGLAVTGELFF. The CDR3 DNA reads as TGCGCCAGCAGGGGACTAGCAGTCACCGGGGAGCTGTTTTTT.

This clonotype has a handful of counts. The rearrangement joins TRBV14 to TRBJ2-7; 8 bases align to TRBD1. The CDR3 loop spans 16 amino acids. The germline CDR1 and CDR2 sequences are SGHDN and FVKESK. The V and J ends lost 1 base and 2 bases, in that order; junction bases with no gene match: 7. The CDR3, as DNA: TGTGCCAGCAGCCAAGTCCCCGGGACAGGCGCCTACGAGCAGTACTTC. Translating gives CASSQVPGTGAYEQYF. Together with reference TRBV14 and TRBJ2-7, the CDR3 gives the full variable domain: EAGVTQFPSHSVIEKGQTVTLRCDPISGHDNLYWYRRVMGKEIKFLLHFVKESKQDESGMPNNRFLAERTGGTYSTLKVQPAELEDSGVYFCASSQVPGTGAYEQYFGPGTRLTVT.

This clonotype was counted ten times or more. The CDR3: CSAREKGTGNTIYF. As DNA, the CDR3 is TGCAGTGCTAGAGAAAAGGGGACGGGAAACACCATATATTTT. This sequence joins TRBV20-1 and TRBJ1-3, with D possibly being TRBD1 (5 bases). V was pared by 0 bases and J by 4 bases, with 10 bases between. From germline, CDR1 is DFQATT and CDR2 SNEGSKA (reference sequence). The CDR3 has 14 amino acids.

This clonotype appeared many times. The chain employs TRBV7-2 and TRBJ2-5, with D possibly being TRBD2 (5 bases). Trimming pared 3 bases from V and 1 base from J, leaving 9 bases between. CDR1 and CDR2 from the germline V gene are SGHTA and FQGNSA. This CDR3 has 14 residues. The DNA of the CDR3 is TGTGCCAGCAGCTTCCAAGGGAGCCAAGAGACCCAGTACTTC. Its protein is CASSFQGSQETQYF.

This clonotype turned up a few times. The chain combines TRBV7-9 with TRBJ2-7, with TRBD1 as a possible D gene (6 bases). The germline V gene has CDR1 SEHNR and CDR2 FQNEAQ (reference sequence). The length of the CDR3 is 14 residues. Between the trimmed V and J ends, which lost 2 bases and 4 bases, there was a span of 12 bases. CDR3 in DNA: TGTGCCAGCAGCTTAACCCAGGGGACGTACGAGCAGTACTTC. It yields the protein CASSLTQGTYEQYF.

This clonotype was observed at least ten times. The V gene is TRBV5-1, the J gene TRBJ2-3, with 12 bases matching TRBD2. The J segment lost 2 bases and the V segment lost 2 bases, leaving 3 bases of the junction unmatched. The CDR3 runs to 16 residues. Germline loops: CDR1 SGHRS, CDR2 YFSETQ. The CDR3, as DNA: TGCGCCAGCAGCTTCCTAGCGGGGGGGAACACAGATACGCAGTATTTT. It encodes CASSFLAGGNTDTQYF.

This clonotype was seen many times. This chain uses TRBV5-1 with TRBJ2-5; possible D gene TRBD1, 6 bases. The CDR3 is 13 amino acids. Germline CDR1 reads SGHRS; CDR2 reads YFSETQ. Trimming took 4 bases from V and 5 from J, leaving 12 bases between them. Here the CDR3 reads CASSDTGSETQYF. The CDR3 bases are TGCGCCAGCAGCGACACAGGGTCCGAGACCCAGTACTTC.

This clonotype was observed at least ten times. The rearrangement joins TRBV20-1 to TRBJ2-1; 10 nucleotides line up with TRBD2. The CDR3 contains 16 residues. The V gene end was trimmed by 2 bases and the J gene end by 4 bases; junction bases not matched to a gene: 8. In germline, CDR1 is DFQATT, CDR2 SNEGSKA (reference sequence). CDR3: CSARSSSGGGYNEQFF. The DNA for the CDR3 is TGCAGTGCTAGATCGTCTAGCGGGGGAGGGTACAATGAGCAGTTCTTC.

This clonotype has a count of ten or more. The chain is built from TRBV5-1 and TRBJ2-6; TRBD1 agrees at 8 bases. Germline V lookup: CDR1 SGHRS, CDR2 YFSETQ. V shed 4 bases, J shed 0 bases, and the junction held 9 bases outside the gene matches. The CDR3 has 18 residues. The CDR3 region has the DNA TGCGCCAGCAGCCTGGGGACAGGCGTTGGCTCTGGGGCCAACGTCCTGACTTTC. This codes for CASSLGTGVGSGANVLTF.

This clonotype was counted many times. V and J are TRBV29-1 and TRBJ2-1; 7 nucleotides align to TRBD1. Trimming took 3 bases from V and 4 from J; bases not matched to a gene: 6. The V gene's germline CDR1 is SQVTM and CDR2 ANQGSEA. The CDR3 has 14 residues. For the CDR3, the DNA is TGCAGCGTTGAGGGGACAGTAGCATACAATGAGCAGTTCTTC. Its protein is CSVEGTVAYNEQFF.

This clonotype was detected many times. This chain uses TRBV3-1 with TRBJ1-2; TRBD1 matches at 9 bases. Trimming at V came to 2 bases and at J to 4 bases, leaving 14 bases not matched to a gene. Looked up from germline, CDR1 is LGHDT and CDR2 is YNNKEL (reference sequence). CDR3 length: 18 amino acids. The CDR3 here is CASSQFPVQGAQGYGYTF. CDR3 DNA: TGTGCCAGCAGCCAATTTCCAGTACAGGGGGCTCAGGGCTATGGCTACACCTTC.

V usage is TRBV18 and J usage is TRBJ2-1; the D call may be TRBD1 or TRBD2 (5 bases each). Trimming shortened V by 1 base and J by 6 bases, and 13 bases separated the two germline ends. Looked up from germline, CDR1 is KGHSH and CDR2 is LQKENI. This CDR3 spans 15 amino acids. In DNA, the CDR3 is TGTGCCAGCTCACCACGGGTGTCGGGGCGCAATGAGCAGTTCTTC. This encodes CASSPRVSGRNEQFF.